This TCR beta chain appears in the sequencing data of a study of blood T cells in healthy people across ages. The study's findings and limits: Long-lived donors exceeded aged donors in naive CD4+ cells and diversity. Per million T cells, the diversity of TCR beta decreased roughly linearly as age advanced.

Researchers report isolating at least 7 million PBMCs per sample. About this clonotype: Its antigen is as yet unknown.

Unmatched junction bases numbered 8, after V lost 4 bases and J lost 0 bases. CDR1 is SGHTA and CDR2 is FQGTGA in the germline V gene. The CDR3 runs to 17 residues. The use of a sample-barcoded 5' primer and a J-beta primer mix characterized a second PCR of about 7 to 12 cycles. MiXCR, applied by TCRdb to the 5' RACE reads, yields one record per CDR3 protein. This repertoire shows hundreds of thousands of distinct CDR3 sequences, about 61% found once; its top ten account for 20% to 30%. Sequenced: blood. This TCR came from a man aged 40-55 years in good health. This rearrangement joins TRBV7-3 to TRBJ2-3; 9 bases line up with TRBD2. The CDR3 sequence is CASSSKAGGLSTDTQYF. The CDR3 DNA reads as TGTGCCAGCAGCTCTAAGGCGGGAGGGCTAAGCACAGATACGCAGTATTTT. Full variable domain (missing parts from reference TRBV7-3 and TRBJ2-3): GAGVSQTPSNKVTEKGKYVELRCDPISGHTALYWYRQSLGQGPEFLIYFQGTGAADDSGLPNDRFFAVRPEGSVSTLKIQRTERGDSAVYLCASSSKAGGLSTDTQYFGPGTRLTVL.